This T cell receptor (beta chain) stems from a study of cytotoxic CD8 clonotypes in ibrutinib-treated CLL. For the study at large: The subjects consisted of about eleven relapsed/refractory and over 14 treatment-naive individuals, with around 17 IGHV unmutated. Overall study findings and caveats: Patients with sustained remission and those progressing were sampled at differing times. Treatment saw public clonotypes, which were uncommon, either contract or stay stable.

Investigators sought sequencing depths of between 1 in 200,000 and 1 in 1 million T cells. TCRdb keeps only in-frame clones here, not all; method: immunoSEQ multiplex PCR. This table holds 160,000 or so clones, roughly 80% found once. V lost 7 bases and J 0 bases, leaving 10 bases between the germline ends. Per the germline V gene, CDR1 is MNHEY and CDR2 is SVGAGI. This CDR3 comprises 14 residues. Turning to this clone: The antigen is undetermined.

The specimen comprised PBMCs, sampled after 24 months of ibrutinib treatment. The V call is TRBV6-5, the J call TRBJ1-3; D unresolved. The TCR was taken from a human donor with chronic lymphocytic leukemia. In DNA form, the CDR3 reads TGTGCCAGCACCGAACAACCCTCTGGAAACACCATATATTTT. This codes for CASTEQPSGNTIYF.